These 29 T cell receptor beta chains share one sample of origin, sequenced in a study of CDR3 diversity in severe acne. TCRdb fed the PCR reads into MiXCR, producing one record per CDR3 protein. The profile covers 84,000 or so distinct CDR3 sequences, with roughly half appearing a single time and around 9.1% taken by the ten largest. The sequencing sample was made of blood. These receptors were collected from a male donor in good health, serving as a control.

The chain couples TRBV5-4 to TRBJ1-4, with D perhaps TRBD1 (6 bases). Germline V gene sequence: CDR1 SGHNT, CDR2 YYREEE (reference sequence). The V end lost 2 bases, the J end lost 2 bases, and 19 bases lay between the germline ends. This CDR3 has 18 amino acids. CDR3 sequence (DNA): TGTGCCAGCAGCTTTTACGTGGGGGCAGGGGTGACTAATGAAAAACTGTTTTTT. It is translated as CASSFYVGAGVTNEKLFF. Full variable domain (remainder filled in from reference TRBV5-4 and TRBJ1-4): ETGVTQSPTHLIKTRGQQVTLRCSSQSGHNTVSWYQQALGQGPQFIFQYYREEENGRGNFPPRFSGLQFPNYSSELNVNALELDDSALYLCASSFYVGAGVTNEKLFFGSGTQLSVL.

The gene calls are TRBV7-6 and TRBJ2-1, with 7 bases identical to TRBD2. This CDR3 comprises 15 residues. CDR1 is SGHVS and CDR2 is FNYEAQ in the germline V gene. V shed 4 bases, J shed 3 bases, and the junction held 6 bases outside the gene matches. The DNA for the CDR3 is TGTGCCAGCAGCTGGGGCGGGGGAGGCTACAATGAGCAGTTCTTC. Its translation is CASSWGGGGYNEQFF.

This clonotype has more than one count but fewer than ten. J is TRBJ1-1 and V is TRBV4-1; a weak D match, TRBD1 (5 bases). Germline CDR1 and CDR2: MGHRA and YSYEKL. Trimming stripped 1 base from V and 3 bases from J, with 21 bases between. The CDR3 covers 18 residues. CDR3 coding DNA: TGCGCCAGCAGCCAAGCCAATGGGTATGGGGGGTCGGACACTGAAGCTTTCTTT. The encoded protein is CASSQANGYGGSDTEAFF.

This chain links TRBV15 with TRBJ2-3; 7 nucleotides line up with TRBD2. CDR3 length: 15 amino acids. Trimming at V came to 4 bases and at J to 5 bases, leaving 9 bases not matched to a gene. In germline, CDR1 is LNHNV, CDR2 YYDKDF (reference sequence). Written as DNA, the CDR3 is TGTGCCACCAGCACTCAGGGAGGGTTGGGAGATACGCAGTATTTT. Translation: CATSTQGGLGDTQYF. Full variable domain (outside the CDR3, taken from reference TRBV15 and TRBJ2-3): DAMVIQNPRYQVTQFGKPVTLSCSQTLNHNVMYWYQQKSSQAPKLLFHYYDKDFNNEADTPDNFQSRRPNTSFCFLDIRSPGLGDTAMYLCATSTQGGLGDTQYFGPGTRLTVL.

The CDR3 reads CASSPTTSGSMNEQYF. CDR3 sequence (DNA): TGCGCCAGCAGCCCCACCACTAGCGGGAGTATGAACGAGCAGTACTTC. This chain uses TRBV4-1 with TRBJ2-7; 11 bases agree with TRBD2. V was clipped by 4 bases and J by 5 bases; unmatched bases: 10. The CDR3 covers 16 residues. The germline V gene has CDR1 MGHRA and CDR2 YSYEKL.

This clonotype was seen repeatedly, ten times or more. V gene TRBV20-1 combines with J gene TRBJ2-7, with TRBD2 matching over 9 bases. Per germline, CDR1 DFQATT and CDR2 SNEGSKA (reference sequence). The CDR3 totals 14 residues. After removal of 6 bases from V and 1 base from J, the junction contained 7 bases not matched to a gene. CDR3 sequence reads: CSASLAGESYEQYF. The CDR3 bases are TGCAGTGCGAGTTTAGCGGGAGAATCCTACGAGCAGTACTTC.

This clonotype has just a few counts. The chain recombines TRBV19 with TRBJ2-5; possible D gene TRBD2, 6 bases. The CDR3 length is 13 residues. Trimming removed 5 bases from V and 2 bases from J, with 9 bases in between. Germline values: CDR1 LNHDA, CDR2 SQIVND (reference sequence). The CDR3 nucleotides are TGTGCCAGTAGTTGGGGGAGGCAAGAGACCCAGTACTTC. Translation: CASSWGRQETQYF.

This clonotype was found a few times. This rearrangement joins TRBV15 to TRBJ2-7; no clear D gene. The CDR3 spans 14 residues. Germline V gene lookup returns CDR1 LNHNV and CDR2 YYDKDF (reference sequence). V lost 0 bases and J lost 1, with 7 bases in between. CDR3 in amino acids: CATSRDPTSYEQYF. CDR3 in DNA: TGTGCCACCAGCAGAGACCCGACGTCCTACGAGCAGTACTTC.

This clonotype is medium-sized by share. The rearrangement joins TRBV5-1 to TRBJ2-7; D ambiguous. CDR3 length equals 14 residues. The germline V and J ends were trimmed by 0 bases and 0 bases, with 7 bases remaining between them. Germline lookup yields CDR1 SGHRS and CDR2 YFSETQ. The CDR3 region has the DNA TGCGCCAGCAGCTTGGAGGCGTCCTCCTACGAGCAGTACTTC. It encodes CASSLEASSYEQYF. Combining the CDR3 with reference TRBV5-1 and TRBJ2-7 gives the whole variable domain KAGVTQTPRYLIKTRGQQVTLSCSPISGHRSVSWYQQTPGQGLQFLFEYFSETQRNKGNFPGRFSGRQFSNSRSEMNVSTLELGDSALYLCASSLEASSYEQYFGPGTRLTVT.

V usage is TRBV24-1 and J usage is TRBJ2-7; perhaps D is TRBD1 or TRBD2 (6 bases each). Germline V lookup: CDR1 KGHDR, CDR2 SFDVKD. This CDR3 has 14 residues. The V end lost 10 bases, the J end lost 4 bases, and 19 bases lay between the germline ends. CDR3 in DNA: TGTGCCACTGTAGGGGGGCCACGAGGTTACGAGCAGTACTTC. As protein: CATVGGPRGYEQYF.

This clonotype was seen once. The rearrangement joins TRBV6-5 to TRBJ1-2; D not certain. The CDR3 spans 15 residues. The ends were cut back, 7 bases at V and 8 bases at J, with 23 bases in the middle. Germline V gives CDR1 MNHEY, CDR2 SVGAGI. Here the CDR3 reads CASNPWNGPMGGYTF. Written as DNA, the CDR3 is TGTGCCAGCAACCCATGGAACGGGCCGATGGGAGGCTACACCTTC.

At least ten counts were recorded for this clonotype. The chain employs TRBV18 and TRBJ2-1, with D possibly matching TRBD1 (6 bases). V dropped 4 bases and J dropped 6 bases, with 7 bases sitting between them. Germline V gene lookup returns CDR1 KGHSH and CDR2 LQKENI. The CDR3 runs to 12 residues. DNA for the CDR3: TGTGCCAGCTCACTACAGGGCAATGAGCAGTTCTTC. This sequence encodes CASSLQGNEQFF. The full variable domain, in which reference TRBV18 and TRBJ2-1 provide the parts outside the CDR3, is NAGVMQNPRHLVRRRGQEARLRCSPMKGHSHVYWYRQLPEEGLKFMVYLQKENIIDESGMPKERFSAEFPKEGPSILRIQQVVRGDSAAYFCASSLQGNEQFFGPGTRLTVL.

CDR3 amino acids: CASSQMGVQPFYEQYF. As DNA, the CDR3 is TGTGCCAGCAGCCAGATGGGGGTTCAGCCCTTCTACGAGCAGTACTTC. This chain uses TRBV4-2 with TRBJ2-7; the D call may be TRBD1 or TRBD2 (5 bases each). This CDR3 spans 16 amino acids. CDR1 is LGHNA, CDR2 YNFKEQ, per germline. The V gene lost 3 bases and the J gene lost 3 bases, with 18 bases spanning the gap.

V is TRBV24-1 and J is TRBJ1-5; 10 nucleotides match TRBD1. Trimming took 4 bases from V and 7 from J; bases not matched to a gene: 6. The CDR3 covers 15 residues. In germline, CDR1 is KGHDR, CDR2 SFDVKD. The CDR3 loop is CATSEGGQGKQPQHF. In nucleotides, the CDR3 is TGTGCCACCAGTGAAGGGGGACAGGGGAAACAGCCCCAGCATTTT.

Worth noting for this clonotype: A read error is possible here, since a much larger clone lies one base away. The V gene is TRBV29-1, the J gene TRBJ1-2; D may be TRBD1 (6 bases). This CDR3 contains 14 residues. Trimming removed 3 bases at V and 4 bases at J, with 15 bases between. Looked up from germline, CDR1 is SQVTM and CDR2 is ANQGSEA. CDR3 nucleotide sequence: TGCAGCGTTGACCTTGCAGGGGAAATCTATGGCTACACCTTC. Protein: CSVDLAGEIYGYTF.

The chain recombines TRBV7-9 with TRBJ2-2; no clear D. CDR1 and CDR2 (germline): SEHNR, FQNEAQ (reference sequence). The length of the CDR3 is 15 residues. V was cut by 5 bases and J by 4 bases, with 14 bases left in between. The chain's CDR3 is CASSGGQAGTGELFF. DNA for the CDR3: TGTGCCAGCAGCGGCGGCCAAGCTGGCACCGGGGAGCTGTTTTTT.

This clonotype was found a few times. The V call is TRBV7-2, the J call TRBJ2-7; no reliable D call. Per germline, CDR1 SGHTA and CDR2 FQGNSA. The CDR3 extends over 14 amino acids. The germline V and J ends were trimmed by 1 base and 7 bases, with 14 bases remaining between them. This CDR3 reads CASSLDRSSREQYF. The CDR3 DNA reads as TGTGCCAGCAGCTTAGATCGTTCAAGCAGGGAGCAGTACTTC.

This clonotype was observed at least ten times. The rearrangement uses TRBV24-1 and TRBJ2-5; TRBD2 agrees at 10 bases. Germline V gives CDR1 KGHDR, CDR2 SFDVKD. The CDR3 is 16 amino acids. V lost 5 bases and J lost 5; bases outside the gene matches: 10. In nucleotides, the CDR3 is TGTGCCACCAGTGCAGCGTCCCTTAGCGGGAGGGAGACCCAGTACTTC. Translation: CATSAASLSGRETQYF.

This rearrangement joins TRBV24-1 to TRBJ1-2; possible D gene TRBD1, 5 bases. This CDR3 is built from 13 residues. Germline CDR1 reads KGHDR; CDR2 reads SFDVKD. The CDR3 DNA reads TGTGGGACGGGGGAGGAACCTAAAGGAGGCTACACCTTC. Translation: CGTGEEPKGGYTF.

The V gene is TRBV7-9, the J gene TRBJ2-5; D might be TRBD2 (5 bases). The CDR3 extends over 13 amino acids. Trimming left V 5 bases short and J 5 bases short, with 12 bases between. CDR1 and CDR2 from the germline V gene are SEHNR and FQNEAQ (reference sequence). The CDR3 DNA reads as TGTGCCAGCAGCCTTCTACCGGGGGAGACCCAGTACTTC. Amino acids: CASSLLPGETQYF.

This clonotype was seen ten or more times. V usage is TRBV19 and J usage is TRBJ1-5; D is possibly TRBD1 (5 bases). CDR1 and CDR2 (germline): LNHDA, SQIVND (reference sequence). Trimming removed 6 bases from V and 5 bases from J, with 23 bases in between. This CDR3 has 17 amino acids. This CDR3 is CASRVQPGSRGDQPQHF. CDR3 nucleotides: TGTGCCAGTAGGGTTCAGCCGGGGAGTCGGGGGGATCAGCCCCAGCATTTT.

The V call is TRBV10-3, the J call TRBJ2-2; 9 nucleotides agree with TRBD1. This CDR3 is 20 amino acids long. The trim removed 1 base at V and 4 bases at J, leaving 16 bases unmatched. Germline V gene lookup returns CDR1 ENHRY and CDR2 SYGVKD. The DNA for the CDR3 is TGTGCCATCAGTGAGTGGGACAGGGACCACCGGGTCCCGGGCACCGGGGAGCTGTTTTTT. It yields the protein CAISEWDRDHRVPGTGELFF.

This clonotype was counted many times. The V call is TRBV2, the J call TRBJ1-5; D ambiguous. The CDR3 spans 12 residues. V shed 7 bases and J shed 2 bases, with 6 bases lying between them. Germline V CDR1 and CDR2: SNHLY, FYNNEI. CDR3 amino acids: CASNQGNQPQHF. The CDR3 region has the DNA TGTGCCAGCAACCAGGGCAATCAGCCCCAGCATTTT.

This clonotype has only a few counts. This chain connects TRBV24-1 to TRBJ1-2; 7 positions agree with TRBD1. The V segment lost 3 bases and the J segment 4 bases; nucleotides outside the gene matches: 4. Germline CDR1 reads KGHDR; CDR2 reads SFDVKD. CDR3 length: 14 residues. The CDR3 DNA follows: TGTGCCACCAGTGATCCCTGGGACAGCTATGGCTACACCTTC. This encodes CATSDPWDSYGYTF.

This clonotype showed up just a few times. The gene calls are TRBV20-1 and TRBJ2-7; 9 positions agree with TRBD1. Per germline, CDR1 DFQATT and CDR2 SNEGSKA (reference sequence). This CDR3 is built from 15 residues. The V segment lost 6 bases and the J segment 2 bases; nucleotides outside the gene matches: 11. The CDR3 sequence is CSARLSGQGPYEQYF. The CDR3, as DNA: TGCAGTGCCAGACTCTCGGGACAGGGACCCTACGAGCAGTACTTC.

This clonotype was counted many times. The chain joins TRBV28 to TRBJ1-4, with a tentative D call TRBD1 (5 bases). The CDR3 length is 14 residues. V lost 6 bases and J lost 8, with 16 bases in between. Germline-derived CDR1 and CDR2 are MDHEN and SYDVKM. CDR3 DNA: TGTGCCAGCAGCCTAGCGGGGGTGGGAGAAAAACTGTTTTTT. This codes for CASSLAGVGEKLFF. The full variable domain, completed using reference TRBV28 and TRBJ1-4, is DVKVTQSSRYLVKRTGEKVFLECVQDMDHENMFWYRQDPGLGLRLIYFSYDVKMKEKGDIPEGYSVSREKKERFSLILESASTNQTSMYLCASSLAGVGEKLFFGSGTQLSVL.

The chain employs TRBV2 and TRBJ1-5, with a weak D call TRBD1 (5 bases). The V end was cut by 6 bases, the J end by 9 bases, with 15 bases between. From germline, CDR1 is SNHLY and CDR2 FYNNEI. The CDR3 has 13 amino acids. CDR3 in DNA: TGTGCCAGCAGCGTAGACAGCAAACGGCCCCAGCATTTT. Protein product: CASSVDSKRPQHF.

This clonotype has ten or more counts. The gene calls are TRBV12-5 and TRBJ2-1; possibly TRBD1 or TRBD2 for D (5 bases each). The V and J ends lost 6 bases and 0 bases respectively, with 21 bases between them. Looked up from germline, CDR1 is LGHNT and CDR2 is FRNRAP. CDR3 length: 18 amino acids. CDR3 in DNA: TGTGCTAGTGGCCCCCCCTGGGGCGTAGGGAGCTCCTACAATGAGCAGTTCTTC. Protein: CASGPPWGVGSSYNEQFF.

The V call is TRBV7-2, the J call TRBJ1-2, with D uncertain. This CDR3 is built from 13 residues. V was clipped by 5 bases and J by 6 bases, with 13 bases between them. The germline CDR1 and CDR2 sequences are SGHTA and FQGNSA. CDR3 amino acids: CASSPHGVHGYTF. Here the CDR3 DNA reads TGTGCCAGCAGCCCCCATGGTGTTCATGGCTACACCTTC.